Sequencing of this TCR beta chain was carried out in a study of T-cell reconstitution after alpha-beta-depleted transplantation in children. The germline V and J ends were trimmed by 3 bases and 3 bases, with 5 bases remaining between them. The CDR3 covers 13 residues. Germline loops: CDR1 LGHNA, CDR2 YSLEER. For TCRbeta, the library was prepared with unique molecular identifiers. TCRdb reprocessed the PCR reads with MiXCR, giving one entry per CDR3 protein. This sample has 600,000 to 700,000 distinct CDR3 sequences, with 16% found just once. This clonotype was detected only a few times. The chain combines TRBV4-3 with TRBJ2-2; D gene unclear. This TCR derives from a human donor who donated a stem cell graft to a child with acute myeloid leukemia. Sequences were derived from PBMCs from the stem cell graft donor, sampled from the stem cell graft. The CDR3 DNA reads TGCGCCAGCAGCCATGGTTACACCGGGGAGCTGTTTTTT. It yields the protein CASSHGYTGELFF.